This T cell receptor beta chain comes out of a study of blood T cell repertoires in COVID-19. Study at large: Acute and convalescent COVID-19 samples came from the United States, Italy and Spain.

Study processing details: From reference gene primer amplification, estimates of nucleated cell counts were derived. The assay was immunoSEQ multiplex PCR, and TCRdb's table has in-frame clones only and misses some. From that table come the V and J calls and clone size; the DNA was used to work out D and trimming. The table shows 650,000 to 800,000 clones, with approximately 90% occurring only once. This clone has just one count. Germline lookup yields CDR1 SGHTA and CDR2 FQGNSA. This CDR3 spans 15 amino acids. Losses at the gene ends were 6 bases for V and 3 bases for J; bases not matched to a gene: 8.

The sample taken for sequencing was peripheral blood. The sequence derives from a young woman with acute or convalescent COVID-19. The V call is TRBV7-2, the J call TRBJ1-1; 9 nucleotides agree with TRBD1. CDR3 region: CASSYRGLSYTEAFF. The CDR3 region has the DNA TGTGCCAGCAGTTACAGGGGGCTGTCGTACACTGAAGCTTTCTTT.